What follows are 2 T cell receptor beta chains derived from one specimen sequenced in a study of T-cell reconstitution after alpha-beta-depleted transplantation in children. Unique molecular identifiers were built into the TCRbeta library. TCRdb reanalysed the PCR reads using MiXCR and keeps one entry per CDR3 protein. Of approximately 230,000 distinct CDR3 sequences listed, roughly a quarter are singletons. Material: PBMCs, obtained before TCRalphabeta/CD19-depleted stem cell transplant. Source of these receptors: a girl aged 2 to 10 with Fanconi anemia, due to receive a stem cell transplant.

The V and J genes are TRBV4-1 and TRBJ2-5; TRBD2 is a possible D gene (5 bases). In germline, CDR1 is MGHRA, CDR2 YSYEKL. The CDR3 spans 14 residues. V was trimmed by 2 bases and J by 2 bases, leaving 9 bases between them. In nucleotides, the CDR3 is TGCGCCAGCAGCCAAAAGCGGACTCAAGAGACCCAGTACTTC. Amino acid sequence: CASSQKRTQETQYF.

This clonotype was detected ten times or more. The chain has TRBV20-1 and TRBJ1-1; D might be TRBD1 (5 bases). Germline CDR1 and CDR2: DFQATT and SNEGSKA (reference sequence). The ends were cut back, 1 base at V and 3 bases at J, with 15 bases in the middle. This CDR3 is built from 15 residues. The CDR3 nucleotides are TGCAGTGCTAGAGGGCCCCGGACGGGGGACACTGAAGCTTTCTTT. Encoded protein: CSARGPRTGDTEAFF.